The 5 T cell receptor beta chains listed next were all sequenced from one sample in a study of T-cell memory formation after mild COVID-19. TCRdb reprocessed the 5' RACE reads via MiXCR and lists one record per CDR3 protein. The sample holds 150,000 to 200,000 distinct CDR3 sequences, 11% seen once. Specimen: PBMCs or a T cell subset sorted from them (not recorded which). All receptors derive from a man between 18 and 35 years old who had mild COVID-19 (a few samples of this study predate the infection). Cell type and time point are not known.

The chain links TRBV5-4 to TRBJ2-3; maybe TRBD1 (6 bases). The CDR3 sequence is 15 residues long. The ends were cut back, 0 bases at V and 1 base at J, with 9 bases in the middle. CDR1 is SGHNT and CDR2 is YYREEE in the germline V gene (reference sequence). For the CDR3, the DNA is TGTGCCAGCAGCTTGGGGGGGCTAGGCACAGATACGCAGTATTTT. Its translation: CASSLGGLGTDTQYF.

This clonotype appeared many times. The chain joins TRBV7-2 to TRBJ2-3, with a tentative D call TRBD2 (6 bases). The CDR3 length is 16 residues. V lost 5 bases to trimming and J lost 3 bases, with 18 bases between them. CDR1 is SGHTA, CDR2 FQGNSA, per germline. The CDR3 protein is CASSQRVSWVTDTQYF. The CDR3 DNA reads as TGTGCCAGCAGCCAGCGGGTCTCGTGGGTTACAGATACGCAGTATTTT.

In this sample, this clonotype turned up a few times. The rearrangement uses TRBV5-1 and TRBJ2-5; tentative D call: TRBD2 (5 bases). Germline assignment: CDR1 SGHRS and CDR2 YFSETQ. CDR3 size: 12 residues. Between the trimmed V and J ends, which lost 8 bases and 4 bases, there was a span of 12 bases. The CDR3 spells CASRGSLETQYF. Here the CDR3 DNA reads TGCGCCAGTCGGGGATCGTTAGAGACCCAGTACTTC. Filled out from reference TRBV5-1 and TRBJ2-5, the complete variable domain reads KAGVTQTPRYLIKTRGQQVTLSCSPISGHRSVSWYQQTPGQGLQFLFEYFSETQRNKGNFPGRFSGRQFSNSRSEMNVSTLELGDSALYLCASRGSLETQYFGPGTRLLVL.

This clonotype came up once. V and J are TRBV24-1 and TRBJ2-3, with D perhaps matching TRBD1 or TRBD2 (5 bases each). V lost 4 bases to trimming and J lost 4 bases, with 17 bases between them. The CDR3 covers 16 residues. The germline CDR1 and CDR2 sequences are KGHDR and SFDVKD. CDR3 nucleotides: TGTGCCACCAGTGACACTCGGGGTAGAGGGGCAGATACGCAGTATTTT. As protein: CATSDTRGRGADTQYF.

This clonotype turned up a few times. The genes are TRBV11-1 and TRBJ2-1; no definite D call. The CDR3 covers 11 residues. The germline V and J ends were trimmed by 2 bases and 7 bases, with 3 bases remaining between them. Germline V gene data show CDR1 as SGHAT and CDR2 as FQDESV (reference sequence). In DNA, the CDR3 is TGTGCCAGCAGCTTAACAAATGAGCAGTTCTTC. This codes for CASSLTNEQFF.